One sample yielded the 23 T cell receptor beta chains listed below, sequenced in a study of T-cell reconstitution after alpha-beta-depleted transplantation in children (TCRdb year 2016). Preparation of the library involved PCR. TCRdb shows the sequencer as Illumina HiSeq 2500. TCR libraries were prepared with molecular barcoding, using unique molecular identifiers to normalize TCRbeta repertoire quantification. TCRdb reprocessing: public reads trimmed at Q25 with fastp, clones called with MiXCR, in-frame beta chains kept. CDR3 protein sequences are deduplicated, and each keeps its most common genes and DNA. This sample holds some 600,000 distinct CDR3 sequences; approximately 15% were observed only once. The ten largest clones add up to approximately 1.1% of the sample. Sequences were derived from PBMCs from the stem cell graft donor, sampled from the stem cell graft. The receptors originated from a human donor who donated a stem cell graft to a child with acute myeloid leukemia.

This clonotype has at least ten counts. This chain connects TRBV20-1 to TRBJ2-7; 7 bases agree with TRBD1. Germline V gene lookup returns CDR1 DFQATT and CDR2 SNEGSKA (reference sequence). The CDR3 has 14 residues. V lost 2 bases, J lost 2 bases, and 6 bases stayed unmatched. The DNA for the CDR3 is TGCAGTGCTAGAAAAGATGACAGGGCCTACGAGCAGTACGTC. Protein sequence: CSARKDDRAYEQYV.

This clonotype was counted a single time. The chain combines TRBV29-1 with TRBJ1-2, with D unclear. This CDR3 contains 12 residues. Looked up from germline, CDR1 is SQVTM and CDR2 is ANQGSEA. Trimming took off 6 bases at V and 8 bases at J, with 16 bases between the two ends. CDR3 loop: CSVREAPKGYTF. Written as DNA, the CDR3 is TGCAGCGTCCGCGAGGCCCCAAAAGGCTACACCTTC.

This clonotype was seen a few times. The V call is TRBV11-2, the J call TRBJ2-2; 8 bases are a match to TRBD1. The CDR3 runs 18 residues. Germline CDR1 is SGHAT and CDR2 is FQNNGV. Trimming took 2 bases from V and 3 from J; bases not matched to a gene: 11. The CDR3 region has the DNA TGTGCCAGCAGCTTACCCCGGACAGGGAATAAAGACACCGGGGAGCTGTTTTTT. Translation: CASSLPRTGNKDTGELFF.

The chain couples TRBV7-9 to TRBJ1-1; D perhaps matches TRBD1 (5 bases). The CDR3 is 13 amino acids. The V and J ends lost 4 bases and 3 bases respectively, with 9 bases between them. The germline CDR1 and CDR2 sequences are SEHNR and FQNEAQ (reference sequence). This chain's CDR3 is CASSSGVDTEAFF. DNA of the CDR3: TGTGCCAGCAGCTCGGGGGTCGACACTGAAGCTTTCTTT. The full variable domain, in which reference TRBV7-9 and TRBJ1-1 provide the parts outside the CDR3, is DTGVSQNPRHKITKRGQNVTFRCDPISEHNRLYWYRQTLGQGPEFLTYFQNEAQLEKSRLLSDRFSAERPKGSFSTLEIQRTEQGDSAMYLCASSSGVDTEAFFGQGTRLTVV.

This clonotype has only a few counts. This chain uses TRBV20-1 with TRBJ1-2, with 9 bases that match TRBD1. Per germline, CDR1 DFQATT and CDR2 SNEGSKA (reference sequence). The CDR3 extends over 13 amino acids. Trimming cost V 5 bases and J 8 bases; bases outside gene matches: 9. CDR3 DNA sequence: TGCAGTGCTTACCGGGACAGGGTAATCGGCTACACCTTC. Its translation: CSAYRDRVIGYTF.

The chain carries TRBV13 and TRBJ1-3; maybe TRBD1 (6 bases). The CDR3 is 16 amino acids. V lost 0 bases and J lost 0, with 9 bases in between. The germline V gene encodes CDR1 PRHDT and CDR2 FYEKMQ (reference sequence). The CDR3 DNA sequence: TGTGCCAGCAGCTTAGGGGGGGCCAACTCTGGAAACACCATATATTTT. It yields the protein CASSLGGANSGNTIYF.

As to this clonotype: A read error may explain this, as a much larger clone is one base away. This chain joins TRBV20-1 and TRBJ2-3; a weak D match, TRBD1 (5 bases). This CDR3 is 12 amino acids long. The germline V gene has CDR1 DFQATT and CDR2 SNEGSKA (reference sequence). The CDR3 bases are TGCAGCACTCGCAGGGTGTCAGATACGCAGTATTTT. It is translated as CSTRRVSDTQYF.

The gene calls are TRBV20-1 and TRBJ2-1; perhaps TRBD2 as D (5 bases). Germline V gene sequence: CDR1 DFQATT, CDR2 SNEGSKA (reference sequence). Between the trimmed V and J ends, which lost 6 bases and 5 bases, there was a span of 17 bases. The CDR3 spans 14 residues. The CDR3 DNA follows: TGCAGTGCGCCAAATGCGGGTTTGAACAATGAGCAGTTCTTC. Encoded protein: CSAPNAGLNNEQFF.

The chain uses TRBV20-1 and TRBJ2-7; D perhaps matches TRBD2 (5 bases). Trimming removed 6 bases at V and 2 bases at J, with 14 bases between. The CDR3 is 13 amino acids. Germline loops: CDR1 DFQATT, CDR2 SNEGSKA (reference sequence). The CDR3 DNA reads TGCAGTGCCCGAACTCCACTAGCCTACGAGCAGTACTTC. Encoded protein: CSARTPLAYEQYF.

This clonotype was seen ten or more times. The CDR3 coding sequence is TGTGCCAGCAGCTTAGAAACGGGAAACACAGATACGCAGTATTTT. This sequence encodes CASSLETGNTDTQYF. This rearrangement joins TRBV7-2 to TRBJ2-3; the D gene is possibly TRBD2 (5 bases). V was shortened by 1 base and J by 2 bases, with 10 bases between the two germline ends. The CDR3 runs to 15 residues. Germline V gene lookup returns CDR1 SGHTA and CDR2 FQGNSA.

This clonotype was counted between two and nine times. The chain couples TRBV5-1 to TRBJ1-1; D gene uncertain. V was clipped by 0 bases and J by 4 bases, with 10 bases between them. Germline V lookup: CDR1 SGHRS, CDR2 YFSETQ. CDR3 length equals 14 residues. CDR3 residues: CASSLAHSGTEAFF. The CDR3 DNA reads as TGCGCCAGCAGCTTGGCCCACAGCGGCACTGAAGCTTTCTTT.

The CDR3 coding sequence is TGTGCCAGCAGTGGACCGGGACAGGGGGCCAAAAACATTCAGTACTTC. Translating gives CASSGPGQGAKNIQYF. The J gene is TRBJ2-4, the V gene TRBV28, with TRBD1 identical over 10 bases. The CDR3 consists of 16 residues. V dropped 5 bases and J dropped 1; count of bases not matched to a gene: 5. Looked up from germline, CDR1 is MDHEN and CDR2 is SYDVKM. The full variable domain, with the rest looked up from reference TRBV28 and TRBJ2-4, is DVKVTQSSRYLVKRTGEKVFLECVQDMDHENMFWYRQDPGLGLRLIYFSYDVKMKEKGDIPEGYSVSREKKERFSLILESASTNQTSMYLCASSGPGQGAKNIQYFGAGTRLSVL.

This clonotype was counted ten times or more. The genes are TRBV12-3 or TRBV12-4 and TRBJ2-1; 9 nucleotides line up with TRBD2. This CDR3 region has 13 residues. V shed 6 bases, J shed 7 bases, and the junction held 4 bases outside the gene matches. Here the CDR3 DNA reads TGTGCCAGCAGCCCGGGACTAGCAAATGAGCAGTTCTTC. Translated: CASSPGLANEQFF.

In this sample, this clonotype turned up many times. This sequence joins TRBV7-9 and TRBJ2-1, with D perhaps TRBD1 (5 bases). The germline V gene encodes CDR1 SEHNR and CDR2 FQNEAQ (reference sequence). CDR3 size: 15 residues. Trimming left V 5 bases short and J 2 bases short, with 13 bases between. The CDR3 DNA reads TGTGCCAGCAGCCCGGTAGGGGCCACCTACAATGAGCAGTTCTTC. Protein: CASSPVGATYNEQFF.

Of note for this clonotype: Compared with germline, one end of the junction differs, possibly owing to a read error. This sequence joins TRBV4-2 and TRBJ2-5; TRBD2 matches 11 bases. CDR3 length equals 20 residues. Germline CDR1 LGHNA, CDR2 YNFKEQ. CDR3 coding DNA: TGTGCCAGCAGCCAAGACCAACTTTCCGGGACTAGCGGAAACAAAGAGACCAAGTACTTC. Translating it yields CASSQDQLSGTSGNKETKYF.

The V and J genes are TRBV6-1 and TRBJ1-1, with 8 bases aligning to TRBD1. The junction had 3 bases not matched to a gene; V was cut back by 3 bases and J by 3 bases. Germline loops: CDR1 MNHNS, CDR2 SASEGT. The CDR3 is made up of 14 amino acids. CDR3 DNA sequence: TGTGCCAGCAGTGAGTACAGGGGGGACACTGAAGCTTTCTTT. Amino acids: CASSEYRGDTEAFF.

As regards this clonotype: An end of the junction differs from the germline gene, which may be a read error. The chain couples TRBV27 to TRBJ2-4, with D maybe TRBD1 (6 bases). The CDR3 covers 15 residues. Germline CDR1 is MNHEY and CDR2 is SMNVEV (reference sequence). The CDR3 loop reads CASSARQAAKNLQYF. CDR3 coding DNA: TGTGCCAGCAGCGCCAGACAGGCTGCCAAAAACCTTCAGTACTTC.

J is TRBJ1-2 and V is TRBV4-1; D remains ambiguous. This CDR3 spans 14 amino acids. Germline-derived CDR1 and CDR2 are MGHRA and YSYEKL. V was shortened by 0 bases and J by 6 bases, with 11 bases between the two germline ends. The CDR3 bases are TGCGCCAGCAGCCAAGACCAGTGGTCGGATGGCTACACCTTC. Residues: CASSQDQWSDGYTF.

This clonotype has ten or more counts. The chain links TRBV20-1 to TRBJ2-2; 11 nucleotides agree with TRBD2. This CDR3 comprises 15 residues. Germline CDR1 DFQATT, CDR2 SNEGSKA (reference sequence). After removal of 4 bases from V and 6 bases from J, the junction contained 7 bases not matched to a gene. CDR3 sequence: CSANKLAGGAGELFF. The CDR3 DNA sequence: TGCAGTGCTAACAAGCTAGCGGGGGGAGCCGGGGAGCTGTTTTTT.

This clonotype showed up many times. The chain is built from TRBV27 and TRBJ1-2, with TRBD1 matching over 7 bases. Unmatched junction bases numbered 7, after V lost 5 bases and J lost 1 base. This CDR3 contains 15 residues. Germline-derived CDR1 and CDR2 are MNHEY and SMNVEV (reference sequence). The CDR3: CASSRAGGDNYGYTF. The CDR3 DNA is TGTGCCAGCAGTCGGGCAGGGGGAGATAACTATGGCTACACCTTC.

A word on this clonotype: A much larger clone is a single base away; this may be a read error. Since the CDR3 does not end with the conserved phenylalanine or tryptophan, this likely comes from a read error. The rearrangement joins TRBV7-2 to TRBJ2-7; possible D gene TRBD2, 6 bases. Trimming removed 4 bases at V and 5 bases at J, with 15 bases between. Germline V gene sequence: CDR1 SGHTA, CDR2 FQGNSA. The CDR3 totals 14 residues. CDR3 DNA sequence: TGTGCCAGCAGCTCCGGACTACAAGCAAACGAGCAGTACCTC. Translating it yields CASSSGLQANEQYL.

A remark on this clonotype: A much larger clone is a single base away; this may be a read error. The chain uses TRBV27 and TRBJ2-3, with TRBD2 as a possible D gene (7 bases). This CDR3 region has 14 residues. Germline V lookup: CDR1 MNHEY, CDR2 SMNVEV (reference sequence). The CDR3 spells CASGGSGDTHTQYF. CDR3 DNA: TGTGCCAGCGGGGGGAGCGGGGACACACATACGCAGTATTTT.

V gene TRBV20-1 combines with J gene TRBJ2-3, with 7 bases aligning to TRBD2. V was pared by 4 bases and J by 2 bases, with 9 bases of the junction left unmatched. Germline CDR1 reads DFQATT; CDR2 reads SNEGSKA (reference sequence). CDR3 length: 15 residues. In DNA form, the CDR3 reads TGCAGTGCTATTGCCGGCGGGGGTTACACAGATACGCAGTATTTT. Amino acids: CSAIAGGGYTDTQYF.